Listed here are 20 T cell receptor beta chains from one sample, sequenced in a study of CD8 T cells in ankylosing spondylitis. TCRdb re-called the 5' RACE reads with MiXCR, one entry per CDR3 protein. Here the sample spans around 99,000 distinct CDR3 sequences, about 9% being singletons. The sequencing input was blood, either unsorted or a sorted T cell fraction (not recorded which). The receptors were sampled from a male donor with ankylosing spondylitis or in good health (not recorded which).

Ten or more counts support this clonotype. The CDR3, as DNA: TGTGCCAGCAGCTTAGTTGGGACAGGGGGCGCCTATAATTCACCCCTCCACTTT. As protein: CASSLVGTGGAYNSPLHF. The chain links TRBV11-2 to TRBJ1-6; TRBD1 agrees at 12 bases. The junction had 3 bases not matched to a gene; V was cut back by 1 base and J by 2 bases. Per germline, CDR1 SGHAT and CDR2 FQNNGV. The CDR3 is 18 residues long.

This clonotype was recorded at least ten times. The genes are TRBV28 and TRBJ2-2; D remains unclear. From germline, CDR1 is MDHEN and CDR2 SYDVKM. The V end was cut by 4 bases, the J end by 4 bases, with 4 bases between. The CDR3 has 12 residues. CDR3 sequence (DNA): TGTGCCAGCAGTTCCGTCACCGGGGAGCTGTTTTTT. Protein sequence: CASSSVTGELFF. The full variable domain, its missing parts supplied by reference TRBV28 and TRBJ2-2, is DVKVTQSSRYLVKRTGEKVFLECVQDMDHENMFWYRQDPGLGLRLIYFSYDVKMKEKGDIPEGYSVSREKKERFSLILESASTNQTSMYLCASSSVTGELFFGEGSRLTVL.

This clonotype occurred a few times. The chain combines TRBV18 with TRBJ2-7, with unresolved D. Germline assignment: CDR1 KGHSH and CDR2 LQKENI. CDR3 length: 14 amino acids. The V and J ends lost 0 bases and 1 base respectively, with 7 bases between them. The CDR3 DNA reads as TGTGCCAGCTCACCACCACTCACTTCCTACGAGCAGTACTTC. Residues: CASSPPLTSYEQYF.

The V gene is TRBV7-2, the J gene TRBJ2-3; no reliable D call. Trimming left V 6 bases short and J 4 bases short, with 14 bases between. This CDR3 comprises 14 residues. Germline lookup yields CDR1 SGHTA and CDR2 FQGNSA. The CDR3 nucleotides read TGTGCCAGCAGTTCTCGACGGTCCCCAGATACGCAGTATTTT. Its translation is CASSSRRSPDTQYF.

The table lists this clonotype with many counts. The V and J genes are TRBV12-3 or TRBV12-4 and TRBJ2-5, with 8 nucleotides matching TRBD2. There are 15 residues in the CDR3. Germline trimming cut 3 bases from V and 5 bases from J; bases unmatched to any gene: 8. The CDR3 reads CASSFRPGGFETQYF. CDR3 nucleotides: TGTGCCAGCAGTTTTCGCCCGGGGGGGTTTGAGACCCAGTACTTC.

This clonotype was recorded many times. The chain uses TRBV10-3 and TRBJ2-3; 8 bases fit TRBD1. There are 16 residues in the CDR3. Losses at the gene ends were 3 bases for V and 3 bases for J; bases not matched to a gene: 8. From germline, CDR1 is ENHRY and CDR2 SYGVKD. In DNA form, the CDR3 reads TGTGCCATCAGTGAAGGAGGCAGGGGGCCGACAGATACGCAGTATTTT. This gives the protein CAISEGGRGPTDTQYF.

At least ten counts were recorded for this clonotype. The chain employs TRBV6-5 and TRBJ1-2, with 8 nucleotides matching TRBD1. V was pared by 5 bases and J by 8 bases, with 4 bases of the junction left unmatched. Germline lookup yields CDR1 MNHEY and CDR2 SVGAGI. The CDR3 extends over 12 amino acids. CDR3 sequence reads: CASSQGAEGYTF. CDR3 nucleotide sequence: TGTGCCAGCAGTCAGGGGGCGGAGGGCTACACCTTC.

This clonotype showed up many times. The chain joins TRBV7-6 to TRBJ1-1, with 8 positions matching TRBD1. With 1 base clipped from V and 0 bases from J, the junction kept 7 bases outside the gene matches. This CDR3 contains 17 residues. Germline V gene lookup returns CDR1 SGHVS and CDR2 FNYEAQ. The CDR3 coding sequence is TGTGCCAGCAGCTTAGGAGTCAGGGGGCCCGTGAACACTGAAGCTTTCTTT. Amino acid sequence: CASSLGVRGPVNTEAFF.

This clonotype was counted at least ten times. J is TRBJ2-3 and V is TRBV20-1; D gene uncertain. The CDR3 runs 12 residues. CDR1 is DFQATT and CDR2 is SNEGSKA in the germline V gene (reference sequence). Trimming removed 1 base at V and 4 bases at J, with 6 bases between. The CDR3 spells CSARGQADTQYF. In DNA form, the CDR3 reads TGCAGTGCTAGAGGCCAGGCAGATACGCAGTATTTT.

This clonotype was seen only once. J is TRBJ1-2 and V is TRBV6-5; D is possibly TRBD1 (6 bases). CDR1 and CDR2 from the germline V gene are MNHEY and SVGAGI. CDR3 length equals 13 residues. The V end lost 2 bases, the J end lost 7 bases, and 11 bases lay between the germline ends. The CDR3 DNA sequence: TGTGCCAGCAGTTACGGGAGACAGGTTGGCTACACCTTC. It yields the protein CASSYGRQVGYTF.

The rearrangement links TRBV7-9 to TRBJ2-7, with TRBD1 identical over 9 bases. Looked up from germline, CDR1 is SEHNR and CDR2 is FQNEAQ (reference sequence). The V and J ends lost 5 bases and 3 bases, in that order; junction bases with no gene match: 11. This CDR3 has 16 amino acids. Here the CDR3 reads CASSKSGTGRHYEQYF. The DNA of the CDR3 is TGTGCCAGCAGCAAATCCGGGACAGGGAGGCACTACGAGCAGTACTTC.

The chain uses TRBV9 and TRBJ2-5, with D possibly being TRBD2 (5 bases). CDR1 is SGDLS and CDR2 is YYNGEE in the germline V gene. V was trimmed by 10 bases and J by 0 bases, leaving 13 bases between them. The CDR3 is 13 residues long. The CDR3 reads CAGSAPNQETQYF. Written as DNA, the CDR3 is TGTGCCGGTAGCGCACCGAACCAAGAGACCCAGTACTTC.

This clonotype was seen more than once but under ten times. The rearrangement links TRBV28 to TRBJ2-3; TRBD1 aligns across 8 bases. With 6 bases clipped from V and 2 bases from J, the junction kept 7 bases outside the gene matches. In germline, CDR1 is MDHEN, CDR2 SYDVKM. The CDR3 sequence is 15 residues long. In nucleotides, the CDR3 is TGTGCCAGCAGCCCCGGGACAGGTCCCACAGATACGCAGTATTTT. It codes for CASSPGTGPTDTQYF.

This clonotype was detected only a few times. The CDR3 loop reads CASSQDMGGRTSGKSTGDEQFF. CDR3 DNA: TGTGCCAGCAGCCAAGATATGGGCGGTCGGACTAGCGGGAAATCGACGGGGGATGAGCAGTTCTTC. The chain couples TRBV3-1 to TRBJ2-1, with TRBD2 matching 12 bases. The germline gives CDR1 LGHDT, CDR2 YNNKEL (reference sequence). With 0 bases clipped from V and 8 bases from J, the junction kept 23 bases outside the gene matches. CDR3 size: 22 residues.

In this sample, this clonotype turned up many times. The V and J genes are TRBV2 and TRBJ2-3; no reliable D call. The germline V gene encodes CDR1 SNHLY and CDR2 FYNNEI. V gave up 4 bases and J gave up 10 bases, with 12 bases separating them. This CDR3 region has 12 residues. The CDR3 DNA is TGTGCCAGCAGTGGAAACGAGAGAGCGCAGTATTTT. Its translation is CASSGNERAQYF.

This clonotype was recorded a few times. The CDR3 is CAWSVSLPTYNSPLHF. The DNA for the CDR3 is TGTGCCTGGAGTGTATCCCTCCCCACCTATAATTCACCCCTCCACTTT. The chain joins TRBV30 to TRBJ1-6, with D unresolved. Looked up from germline, CDR1 is GTSNPN and CDR2 is SVGIG (reference sequence). V was clipped by 0 bases and J by 2 bases, with 11 bases between them. The CDR3 spans 16 residues.

This clonotype was recorded many times. The DNA for the CDR3 is TGTGCCAGTAGTACCTCTTTCGGCTCCTACAATGAGCAGTTCTTC. Its translation: CASSTSFGSYNEQFF. V is TRBV19 and J is TRBJ2-1; D is unresolved. V lost 4 bases, J lost 0 bases, and 10 bases lay in between. Looked up from germline, CDR1 is LNHDA and CDR2 is SQIVND (reference sequence). This CDR3 region has 15 residues.

There are many counts of this clonotype. The CDR3 spells CASSLQFTGYGYTF. The CDR3 bases are TGTGCCAGCAGCCTCCAGTTTACAGGGTACGGCTACACCTTC. The chain recombines TRBV28 with TRBJ1-2; D may be TRBD1 (6 bases). The germline V gene encodes CDR1 MDHEN and CDR2 SYDVKM. V was trimmed by 6 bases and J by 8 bases, leaving 19 bases between them. CDR3 length: 14 amino acids.

A few counts support this clonotype. A single base separates this from a much larger clone, so it may be a read error. V and J are TRBV7-3 and TRBJ2-3; tentatively, D is TRBD1 (5 bases). Per germline, CDR1 SGHTA and CDR2 FQGTGA. The CDR3 totals 12 residues. CDR3 nucleotides: TGTGCCAACAGCTTGACAGCAGATACGCAGTATTTT. This codes for CANSLTADTQYF.

As to this clonotype: Its ends do not fully match the called genes, so a read error is possible. The chain joins TRBV12-3 or TRBV12-4 to TRBJ1-1; D is undetermined. The CDR3 totals 14 residues. The CDR3 here is CANSFRGRGTEAFF. The CDR3 nucleotides read TGTGCCAACAGTTTTCGGGGTCGAGGCACTGAAGCTTTCTTT.